One sample yielded the 2 T cell receptor beta chains listed below, sequenced in a study of cytomegalovirus exposure and HLA in healthy donors. Primers: 60 Vbeta forward and 13 Jbeta reverse. Only in-frame clones appear in the TCRdb table, and some are missing; sequencing was by immunoSEQ multiplex PCR. The sample has about 130,000 clones; 75% to 85% are singletons. Sequenced input: PBMCs. Receptors were obtained from a middle-aged man in good health and CMV-seronegative.

The rearrangement uses TRBV7-8 and TRBJ2-7; the D gene is possibly TRBD2 (7 bases). There are 15 residues in the CDR3. CDR1 SGHVS and CDR2 FQNEAQ come from the germline V gene. The V end lost 4 bases, the J end lost 4 bases, and 17 bases lay between the germline ends. The DNA of the CDR3 is TGTGCCAGCAGCTCCACCCCGGGGGGCAGGTACGAGCAGTACTTC. As protein: CASSSTPGGRYEQYF.

The chain links TRBV4-1 to TRBJ1-5, with D tentatively TRBD1 (5 bases). Trimming shortened V by 5 bases and J by 5 bases, and 16 bases separated the two germline ends. Germline-derived CDR1 and CDR2 are MGHRA and YSYEKL. The length of the CDR3 is 15 residues. The CDR3 bases are TGCGCCAGCAGCAACCGGAGGGGCGACGATCAGCCCCAGCATTTT. Translating it yields CASSNRRGDDQPQHF.